This T cell receptor (beta chain) emerged from a study of T cell responses to AZD1222 COVID-19 vaccine. About the research overall: Pooling was applied to second doses at about 4 or about 12 weeks. Notes on the study in general: Repertoires were collected only later (after the peak T cell response had occurred).

A remark on this clone: What it binds is not known.

Germline V lookup: CDR1 LNHDA, CDR2 SQIVND (reference sequence). The CDR3 totals 14 residues. The V gene lost 5 bases and the J gene lost 1 base, with 12 bases spanning the gap. Data came from immunoSEQ multiplex PCR; TCRdb stores just in-frame clones and leaves some out. This table holds 90,000 to 150,000 clones, roughly 90% found once. The chain links TRBV19 to TRBJ2-7; the D gene is possibly TRBD1 (6 bases). Material: peripheral blood, obtained on day 0 of AZD1222 vaccination. The receptor was isolated from an adult in good health. The CDR3 region is CASSPRQASYEQYF. CDR3 in DNA: TGTGCCAGTAGTCCCCGACAGGCTTCCTACGAGCAGTACTTC.